The clone carrying this TCR beta chain was seen many times. Its antigen is not identified. V was pared by 8 bases and J by 8 bases, with 13 bases between. The CDR3 is 12 residues long. Recently diagnosed hyperthyroidism of less than 2 months' duration affected patients aged 18 to 65. The data are from a study of T cells in Graves' hyperthyroidism and ophthalmopathy. Study-wide results and caveats: Peripheral blood also featured most of the thyroid clonotypes expanded above 0.001.

RNA transcripts were the template for amplifying TCR beta CDR3 regions. The HTBI set primed first-round TCR CDR3 RT-PCR. In TCRdb, the multiplex PCR reads were re-called with MiXCR into one record per CDR3 protein. The table records 35,000 to 40,000 distinct CDR3 sequences, 40% to 55% of them present only once. The chain recombines TRBV12-3 or TRBV12-4 with TRBJ2-1, with D tentatively TRBD1 (5 bases). The clonotype comes from a woman aged 45-65 years with Graves' hyperthyroidism that later progressed to Graves' ophthalmopathy. Sequenced sample: blood. This CDR3 is CASSARAHEQFF. In nucleotides, the CDR3 is TGTGCCAGCTCGGCCAGGGCCCATGAGCAGTTCTTC.